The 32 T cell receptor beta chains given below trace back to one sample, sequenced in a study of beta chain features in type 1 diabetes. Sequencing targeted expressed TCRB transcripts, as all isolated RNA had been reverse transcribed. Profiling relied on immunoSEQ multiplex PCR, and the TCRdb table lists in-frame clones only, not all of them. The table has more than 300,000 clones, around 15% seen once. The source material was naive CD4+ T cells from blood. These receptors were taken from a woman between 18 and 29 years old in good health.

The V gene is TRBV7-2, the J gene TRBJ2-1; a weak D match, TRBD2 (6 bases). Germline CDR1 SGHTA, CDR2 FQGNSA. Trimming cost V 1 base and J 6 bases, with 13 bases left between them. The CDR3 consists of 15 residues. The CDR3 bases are TGTGCCAGCAGCTTAGGACGGGAGAGCTTCAATGAGCAGTTCTTC. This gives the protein CASSLGRESFNEQFF.

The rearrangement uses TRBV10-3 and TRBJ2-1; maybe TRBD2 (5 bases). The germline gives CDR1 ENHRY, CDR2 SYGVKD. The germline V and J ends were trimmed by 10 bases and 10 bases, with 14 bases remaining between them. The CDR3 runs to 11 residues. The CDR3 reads CATSILAEQFF. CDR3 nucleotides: TGTGCCACCTCGATCCTAGCAGAGCAGTTCTTC.

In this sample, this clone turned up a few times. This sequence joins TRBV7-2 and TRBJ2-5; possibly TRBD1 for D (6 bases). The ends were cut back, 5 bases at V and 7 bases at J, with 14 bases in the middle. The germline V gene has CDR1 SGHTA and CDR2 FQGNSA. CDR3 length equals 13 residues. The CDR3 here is CASSGRQARTQYF. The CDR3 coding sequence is TGTGCCAGCAGCGGCCGACAGGCCAGGACCCAGTACTTC.

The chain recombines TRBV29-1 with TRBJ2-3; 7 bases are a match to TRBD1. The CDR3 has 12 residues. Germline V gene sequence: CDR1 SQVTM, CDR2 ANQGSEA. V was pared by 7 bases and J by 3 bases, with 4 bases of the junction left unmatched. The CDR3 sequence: CSATDRTDTQYF. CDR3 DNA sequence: TGCAGCGCTACGGACAGGACAGATACGCAGTATTTT.

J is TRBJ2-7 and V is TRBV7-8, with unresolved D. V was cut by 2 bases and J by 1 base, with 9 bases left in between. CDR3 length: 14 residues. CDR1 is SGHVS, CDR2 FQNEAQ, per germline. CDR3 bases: TGTGCCAGCAGCTTAAGCGACGGGTCCTACGAGCAGTACTTC. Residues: CASSLSDGSYEQYF. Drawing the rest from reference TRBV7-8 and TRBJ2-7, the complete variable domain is GAGVSQSPRYKVAKRGQDVALRCDPISGHVSLFWYQQALGQGPEFLTYFQNEAQLDKSGLPSDRFFAERPEGSVSTLKIQRTQQEDSAVYLCASSLSDGSYEQYFGPGTRLTVT.

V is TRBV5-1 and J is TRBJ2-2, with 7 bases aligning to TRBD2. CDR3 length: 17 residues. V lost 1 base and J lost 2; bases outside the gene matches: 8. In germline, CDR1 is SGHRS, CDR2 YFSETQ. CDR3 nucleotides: TGCGCCAGCAGCTTGATCCCGGGAGGAGTAAACACCGGGGAGCTGTTTTTT. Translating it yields CASSLIPGGVNTGELFF.

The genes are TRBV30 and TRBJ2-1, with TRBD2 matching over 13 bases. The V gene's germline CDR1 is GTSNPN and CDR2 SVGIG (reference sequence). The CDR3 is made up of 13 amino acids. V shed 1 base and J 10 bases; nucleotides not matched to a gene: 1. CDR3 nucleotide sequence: TGTGCCTGGAGTGGGACTAGCGGGAGCGAGCAGTTCTTC. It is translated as CAWSGTSGSEQFF.

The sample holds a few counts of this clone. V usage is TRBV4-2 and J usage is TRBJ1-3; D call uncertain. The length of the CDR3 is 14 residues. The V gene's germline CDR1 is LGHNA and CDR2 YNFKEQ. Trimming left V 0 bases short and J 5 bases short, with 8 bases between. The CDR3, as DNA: TGTGCCAGCAGCCAAGATAACGGGAGAAACACCATATATTTT. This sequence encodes CASSQDNGRNTIYF.

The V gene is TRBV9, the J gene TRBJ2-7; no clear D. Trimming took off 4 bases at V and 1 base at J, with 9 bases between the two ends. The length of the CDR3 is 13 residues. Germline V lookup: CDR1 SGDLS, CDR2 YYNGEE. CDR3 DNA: TGTGCCAGCAGCACCGGGTTATCCTACGAGCAGTACTTC. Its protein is CASSTGLSYEQYF.

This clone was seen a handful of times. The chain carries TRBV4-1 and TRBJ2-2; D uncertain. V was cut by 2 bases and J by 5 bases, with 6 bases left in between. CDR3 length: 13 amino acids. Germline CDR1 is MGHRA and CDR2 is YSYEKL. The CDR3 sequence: CASSQHTTGELFF. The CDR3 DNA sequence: TGCGCCAGCAGCCAACACACAACCGGGGAGCTGTTTTTT.

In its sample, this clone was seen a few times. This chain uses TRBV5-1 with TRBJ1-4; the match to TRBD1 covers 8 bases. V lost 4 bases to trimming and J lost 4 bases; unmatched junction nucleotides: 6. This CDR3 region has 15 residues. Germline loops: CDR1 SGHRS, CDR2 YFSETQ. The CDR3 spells CASSPPTGDNEKLFF. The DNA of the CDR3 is TGCGCCAGCAGCCCCCCGACAGGGGATAATGAAAAACTGTTTTTT.

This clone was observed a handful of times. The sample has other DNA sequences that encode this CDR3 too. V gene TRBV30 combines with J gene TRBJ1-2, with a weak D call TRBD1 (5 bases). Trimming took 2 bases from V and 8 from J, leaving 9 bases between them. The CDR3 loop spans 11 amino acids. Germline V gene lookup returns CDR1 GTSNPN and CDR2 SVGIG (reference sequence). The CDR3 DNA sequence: TGTGCCTGGAGTCAGGGTGGGGGCTACACCTTC. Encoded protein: CAWSQGGGYTF.

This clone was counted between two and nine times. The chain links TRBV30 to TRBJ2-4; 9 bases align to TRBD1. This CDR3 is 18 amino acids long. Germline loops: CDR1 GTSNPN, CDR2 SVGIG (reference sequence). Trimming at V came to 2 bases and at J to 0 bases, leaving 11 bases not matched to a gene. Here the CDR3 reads CAWSTRDRVTIAKNIQYF. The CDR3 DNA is TGTGCCTGGAGTACCCGGGACAGGGTGACCATAGCCAAAAACATTCAGTACTTC.

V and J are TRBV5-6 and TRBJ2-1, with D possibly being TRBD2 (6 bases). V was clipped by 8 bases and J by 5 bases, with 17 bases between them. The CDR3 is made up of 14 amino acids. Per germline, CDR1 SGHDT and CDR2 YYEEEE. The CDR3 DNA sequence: TGTGCCAGTTCGGGGACTTCCTCTAACAATGAGCAGTTCTTC. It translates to CASSGTSSNNEQFF.

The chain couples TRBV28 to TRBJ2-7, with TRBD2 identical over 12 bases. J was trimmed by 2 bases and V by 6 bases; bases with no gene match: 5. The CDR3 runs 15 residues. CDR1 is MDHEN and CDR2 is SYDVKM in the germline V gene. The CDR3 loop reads CASSQGLAGPYEQYF. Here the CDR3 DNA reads TGTGCCAGCAGCCAGGGACTAGCGGGTCCCTACGAGCAGTACTTC.

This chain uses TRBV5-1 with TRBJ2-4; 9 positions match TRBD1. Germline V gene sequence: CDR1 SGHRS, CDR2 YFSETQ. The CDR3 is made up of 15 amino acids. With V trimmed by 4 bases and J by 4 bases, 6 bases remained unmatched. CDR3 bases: TGCGCCAGCAGCACCAAGGACAGGGGTAAAAACATTCAGTACTTC. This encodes CASSTKDRGKNIQYF.

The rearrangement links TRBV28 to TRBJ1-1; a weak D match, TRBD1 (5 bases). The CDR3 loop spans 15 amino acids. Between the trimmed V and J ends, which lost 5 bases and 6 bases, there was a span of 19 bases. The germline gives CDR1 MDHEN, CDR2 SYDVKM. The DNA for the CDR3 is TGTGCCAGCAGTCCCCTTCCGGGGGGAATGGCTGAAGCTTTCTTT. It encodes CASSPLPGGMAEAFF.

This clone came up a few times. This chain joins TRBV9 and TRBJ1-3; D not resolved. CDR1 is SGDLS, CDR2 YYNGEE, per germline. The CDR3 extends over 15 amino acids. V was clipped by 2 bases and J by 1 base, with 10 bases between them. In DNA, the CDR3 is TGTGCCAGCAGCGTTAACGGGGTGTCTGGAAACACCATATATTTT. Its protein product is CASSVNGVSGNTIYF.

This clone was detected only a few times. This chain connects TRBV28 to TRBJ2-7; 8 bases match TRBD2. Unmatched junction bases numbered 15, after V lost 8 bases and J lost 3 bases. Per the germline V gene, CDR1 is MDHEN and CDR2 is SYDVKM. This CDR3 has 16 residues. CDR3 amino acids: CASPPDISGTSYEQYF. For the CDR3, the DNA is TGTGCCAGCCCTCCGGACATCTCCGGGACTAGCTACGAGCAGTACTTC. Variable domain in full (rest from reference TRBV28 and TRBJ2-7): DVKVTQSSRYLVKRTGEKVFLECVQDMDHENMFWYRQDPGLGLRLIYFSYDVKMKEKGDIPEGYSVSREKKERFSLILESASTNQTSMYLCASPPDISGTSYEQYFGPGTRLTVT.

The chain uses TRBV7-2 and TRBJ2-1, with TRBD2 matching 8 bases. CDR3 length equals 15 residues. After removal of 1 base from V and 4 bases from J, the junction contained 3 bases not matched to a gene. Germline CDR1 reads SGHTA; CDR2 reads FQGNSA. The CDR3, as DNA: TGTGCCAGCAGCTTAGTAGCGGGAAGATACAATGAGCAGTTCTTC. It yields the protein CASSLVAGRYNEQFF.

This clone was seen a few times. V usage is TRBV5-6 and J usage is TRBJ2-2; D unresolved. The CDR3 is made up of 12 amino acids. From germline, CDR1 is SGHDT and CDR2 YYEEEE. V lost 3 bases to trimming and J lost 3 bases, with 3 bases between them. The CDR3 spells CASSSYTGELFF. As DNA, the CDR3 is TGTGCCAGCAGCTCATACACCGGGGAGCTGTTTTTT. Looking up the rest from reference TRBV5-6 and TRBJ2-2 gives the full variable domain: DAGVTQSPTHLIKTRGQQVTLRCSPKSGHDTVSWYQQALGQGPQFIFQYYEEEERQRGNFPDRFSGHQFPNYSSELNVNALLLGDSALYLCASSSYTGELFFGEGSRLTVL.

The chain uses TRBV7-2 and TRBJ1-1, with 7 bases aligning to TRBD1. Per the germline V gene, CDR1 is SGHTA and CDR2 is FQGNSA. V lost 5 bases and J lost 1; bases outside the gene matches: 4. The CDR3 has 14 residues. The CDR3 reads CASSRQGANTEAFF. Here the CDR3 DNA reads TGTGCCAGCAGCCGACAGGGAGCGAACACTGAAGCTTTCTTT.

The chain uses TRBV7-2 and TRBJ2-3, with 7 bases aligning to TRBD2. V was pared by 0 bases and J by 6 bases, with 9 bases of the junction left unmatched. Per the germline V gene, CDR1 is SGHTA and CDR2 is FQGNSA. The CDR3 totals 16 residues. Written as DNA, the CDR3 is TGTGCCAGCAGCTTAGCTACGGGAGGAGCGAGGGATACGCAGTATTTT. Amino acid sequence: CASSLATGGARDTQYF.

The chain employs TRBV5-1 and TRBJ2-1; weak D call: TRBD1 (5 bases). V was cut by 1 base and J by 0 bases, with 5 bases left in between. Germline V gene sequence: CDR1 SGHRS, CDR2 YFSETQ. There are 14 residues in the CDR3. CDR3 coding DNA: TGCGCCAGCAGCTTGCAGGGCTCCTACAATGAGCAGTTCTTC. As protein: CASSLQGSYNEQFF.

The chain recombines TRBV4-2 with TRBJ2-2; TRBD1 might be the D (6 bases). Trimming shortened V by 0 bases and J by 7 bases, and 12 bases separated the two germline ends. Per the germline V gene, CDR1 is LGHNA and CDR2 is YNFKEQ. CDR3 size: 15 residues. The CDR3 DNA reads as TGTGCCAGCAGCCAAGAGGCTCAGGGGTACGGGGAGCTGTTTTTT. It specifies CASSQEAQGYGELFF.

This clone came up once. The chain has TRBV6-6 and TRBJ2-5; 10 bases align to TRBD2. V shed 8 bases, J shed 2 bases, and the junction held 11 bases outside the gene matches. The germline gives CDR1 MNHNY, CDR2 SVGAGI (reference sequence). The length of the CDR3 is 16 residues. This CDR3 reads CASRRSGRGGQETQYF. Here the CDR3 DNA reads TGTGCCAGCCGGCGGAGCGGGAGGGGAGGTCAAGAGACCCAGTACTTC.

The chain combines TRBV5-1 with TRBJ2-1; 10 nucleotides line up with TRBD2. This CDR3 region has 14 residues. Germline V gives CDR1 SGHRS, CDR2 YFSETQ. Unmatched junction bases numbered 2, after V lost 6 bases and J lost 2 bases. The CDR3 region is CASTGLATYNEQFF. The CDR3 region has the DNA TGCGCCAGCACGGGACTAGCGACCTACAATGAGCAGTTCTTC.

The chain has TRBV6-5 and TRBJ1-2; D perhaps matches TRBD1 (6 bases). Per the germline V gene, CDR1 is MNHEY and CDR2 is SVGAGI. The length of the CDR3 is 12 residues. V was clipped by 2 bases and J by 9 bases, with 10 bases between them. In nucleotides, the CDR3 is TGTGCCAGCAGTTACCTTGGGGGCCGCTACACCTTC. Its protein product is CASSYLGGRYTF.

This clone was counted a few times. The CDR3 DNA follows: TGTGCCAGCAGTTGGGAGGGGCTGGTCCCCTACGAGCAGTACTTC. It translates to CASSWEGLVPYEQYF. The rearrangement uses TRBV28 and TRBJ2-7; 7 bases are a match to TRBD2. V was pared by 4 bases and J by 2 bases, with 8 bases of the junction left unmatched. The CDR3 totals 15 residues. The germline CDR1 and CDR2 sequences are MDHEN and SYDVKM.

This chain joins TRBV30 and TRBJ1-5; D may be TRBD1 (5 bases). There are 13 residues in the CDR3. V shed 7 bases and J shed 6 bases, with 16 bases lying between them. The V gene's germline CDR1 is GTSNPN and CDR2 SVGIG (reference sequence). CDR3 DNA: TGTGCCTCCCAAGGGAGGGGAGGTCAGCCCCAGCATTTT. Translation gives CASQGRGGQPQHF.

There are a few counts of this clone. CDR3 loop: CASSRTGRSGANVLTF. The CDR3 nucleotides read TGTGCCAGCAGCCGGACAGGCCGCTCTGGGGCCAACGTCCTGACTTTC. J is TRBJ2-6 and V is TRBV7-6; TRBD1 agrees at 7 bases. The CDR3 contains 16 residues. Germline V gives CDR1 SGHVS, CDR2 FNYEAQ. Trimming removed 5 bases from V and 0 bases from J; junction bases left unmatched: 4.

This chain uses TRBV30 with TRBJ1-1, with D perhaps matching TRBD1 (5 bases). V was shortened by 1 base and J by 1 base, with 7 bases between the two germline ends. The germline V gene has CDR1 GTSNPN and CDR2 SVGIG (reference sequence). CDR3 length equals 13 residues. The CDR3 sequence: CAWSAQGNTEAFF. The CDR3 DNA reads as TGTGCCTGGAGTGCCCAGGGGAACACTGAAGCTTTCTTT.